This T cell receptor (beta chain) was identified in a study of cytotoxic CD8 clonotypes in ibrutinib-treated CLL. Method: immunoSEQ multiplex PCR; TCRdb's copy keeps in-frame clones and lacks some. The profile covers about 50,000 clones, with approximately 87% appearing a single time and around 21% taken by the ten largest. Investigators sourced approximately 2 micrograms of genomic DNA from cryopreserved PBMCs for TCR beta libraries. The germline gives CDR1 MNHEY, CDR2 SVGAGI. CDR3 size: 13 residues. J lost 7 bases, V lost 9 bases, and 9 bases had no gene match. Whole-study results and caveats: Higher clonality was seen at ibrutinib response and a return toward baseline at progression. Pretreatment clonality was elevated relative to age-matched healthy donors and paralleled circulating CD8+ T-cell counts.

To note about this clone: Its antigen remains unknown.

The chain has TRBV6-5 and TRBJ2-1, with 7 bases aligning to TRBD1. The material sequenced was PBMCs, taken after 24 months of ibrutinib treatment. This TCR was sampled from a human donor with chronic lymphocytic leukemia. In DNA, the CDR3 is TGTGCCAGTGCATCGACAGGGATGAATGAGCAGTTCTTC. Its protein product is CASASTGMNEQFF.